A selection of T cell receptor beta chains follows, all from one sample in a study of Ad26.COV2.S vaccination and SARS-CoV-2 variants. Clones were read by immunoSEQ multiplex PCR, and TCRdb kept only the in-frame ones, dropping some. Here the sample spans some 190,000 clones, 87% being singletons. Here the sequenced sample was peripheral blood, taken after recovery from COVID-19. The receptors originated from a human donor who had recovered from COVID-19. Each CDR3 is given with its conserved first and last residue. D genes are given only for firm matches. Clone size, where shown, is once, few, many, or a class for clones that have expanded.

V gene	J gene	D gene	clone size	CDR3 DNA	CDR3 protein
TRBV28	TRBJ1-4	-	few	TGTGCCAGCAGTTTAGCGCCCCGGGGGGAGAGCGAAAAACTGTTTTTT	CASSLAPRGESEKLFF
TRBV7-8	TRBJ2-3	-	-	TGTGCCAGCAGCCCAGGGGATGATACGCAGTATTTT	CASSPGDDTQYF
TRBV4-1	TRBJ1-4	-	-	TGCGCCAGCAGCCGGAAGTGGGAGAACAGGGTGCTGGCGACTAATGAAAAACTGTTTTTT	CASSRKWENRVLATNEKLFF
TRBV7-9	TRBJ1-4	TRBD1	-	TGTGCCAGCAGCTCAACCCCCGGACAGGGGGCCGATGAAAAACTGTTTTTT	CASSSTPGQGADEKLFF
TRBV3-1/TRBV3-2	TRBJ1-2	-	-	TGTGCCAGCAGCCAAGTAGGGGAGCGGGGCTACACCTTC	CASSQVGERGYTF
TRBV7-8	TRBJ2-7	-	few	-	CASTHFGNNYEQYF
TRBV11-2	TRBJ2-3	-	once	TGTGCCAGCAGCTTAAGACTCCGTTTGTCGGATACGCAGTATTTT	CASSLRLRLSDTQYF
TRBV7-9	TRBJ2-7	-	once	TGTGCCAGCAGCTTATCCCCCCTTGACGGCGAGCAGTACTTC	CASSLSPLDGEQYF
TRBV12-5	TRBJ1-2	-	-	TGTGCTAGTGGTTCCTTTCTCCGGGACGCAGGGGGCTACACCTTC	CASGSFLRDAGGYTF
TRBV20-1	TRBJ1-2	-	-	TGCAGTGCTAGTCCCCCGGCTTATGGCTACACCTTC	CSASPPAYGYTF
TRBV6-5	TRBJ1-2	-	-	TGTGCCAGCAGGGTAGGTCATAACTATGGCTACACCTTC	CASRVGHNYGYTF
TRBV28	TRBJ2-7	TRBD1	-	TGTGCCAGCAGTTCCCCCGGGACAGGGAGCAACGAGCAGTACTTC	CASSSPGTGSNEQYF
TRBV9	TRBJ2-1	TRBD1	-	TGTGCCAGCAGCTCCTCCGCCGGGACAGACTACAATGAGCAGTTCTTC	CASSSSAGTDYNEQFF
TRBV24-1	TRBJ1-5	-	once	TGTGCCACCAGTGATTTTGAGGCCCACCCGGAAAATCAGCCCCAGCATTTT	CATSDFEAHPENQPQHF
TRBV3-1/TRBV3-2	TRBJ1-4	-	-	TGTGCCAGCAGCCAAGATCTAAGGGTAGTCAATGAAAAACTGTTTTTT	CASSQDLRVVNEKLFF
TRBV29-1	TRBJ1-1	-	-	TGCAGCGTTCGACAGATGAACACTGAAGCTTTCTTT	CSVRQMNTEAFF
TRBV18	TRBJ2-5	TRBD2	-	TGTGCCAGCCCTGGGTGTAGCGGGGGGCAAGAGACCCAGTACTTC	CASPGCSGGQETQYF
TRBV27	TRBJ2-3	-	once	TGTGCCAGCAGTTTTGCGTTCCAGCGCCCAGATACGCAGTATTTT	CASSFAFQRPDTQYF
TRBV18	TRBJ1-2	TRBD1	-	TGTGCCAGCTCACCCGGGACAGACTATGGCTACACCTTC	CASSPGTDYGYTF
TRBV27	TRBJ1-5	-	few	TGTGCCAGCAGTTTATCGATAGGAAGTCAGCCCCAGCATTTT	CASSLSIGSQPQHF
TRBV13	TRBJ2-2	TRBD2	once	TGTGCCAGCAGCCTTGGACTAGCGGGAGGGCCGGGCACCGGGGAGCTGTTTTTT	CASSLGLAGGPGTGELFF
TRBV12-3/TRBV12-4	TRBJ1-5	-	-	TGTGCCAGCAGTTGGGGGATCAATCAGCCCCAGCATTTT	CASSWGINQPQHF
TRBV6-5	TRBJ1-1	-	-	TGTGCCAGCATTTGGGGGACGAACACTGAAGCTTTCTTT	CASIWGTNTEAFF
TRBV9	TRBJ1-5	-	-	TGTGCCAGCAGCGTAGATGATGGGTCCAGACAGCCCCAGCATTTT	CASSVDDGSRQPQHF
TRBV6-5	TRBJ2-1	-	-	TGTGCCAGCAGTTGGGGGGGGCGCAATGAGCAGTTCTTC	CASSWGGRNEQFF
TRBV5-6	TRBJ1-2	-	-	TGTGCCAGCAGCCGGGACCGGTATAGGGGCTACACCTTC	CASSRDRYRGYTF
TRBV5-4	TRBJ2-1	-	-	TGTGCCAGCAGCTTGAAGCGGCACACCTACAATGAGCAGTTCTTC	CASSLKRHTYNEQFF
TRBV9	TRBJ2-1	TRBD2	-	TGTGCCAGCAGCGTAGGAGGGACTAGCGGAAACAATGAGCAGTTCTTC	CASSVGGTSGNNEQFF
TRBV4-2	TRBJ2-2	-	few	TGTGCCAGCAGCCAAGAAGGTTGGCGAACCGGGGAGCTGTTTTTT	CASSQEGWRTGELFF
TRBV18	TRBJ2-7	-	-	TGTGCCAGCTCACCAGACCTGTCACCCCCCTACGAGCAGTACTTC	CASSPDLSPPYEQYF
TRBV7-3	TRBJ2-2	-	-	TGTGCCAGCAGACCCGACCTCTCCGGGGAGCTGTTTTTT	CASRPDLSGELFF
TRBV13	TRBJ1-1	-	-	TGTGCCAGCAGTAATCGTGGGGACACCACTGAAGCTTTCTTT	CASSNRGDTTEAFF
TRBV6-5	TRBJ2-7	TRBD1	-	TGTGCCAGCAGTTACGCGCGGACAGGCCTGTTGGACGAGCAGTACTTC	CASSYARTGLLDEQYF
TRBV28	TRBJ1-1	-	-	TGTGCCAGCAGTTTAAGATACACTGAAGCTTTCTTT	CASSLRYTEAFF
TRBV25-1	TRBJ2-5	-	-	TGTGCCAGCAGTGAATGGGGCGGGTCGGAAGAGACCCAGTACTTC	CASSEWGGSEETQYF
TRBV28	TRBJ2-3	TRBD2	-	TGTGCCAGCTGGAGCGGGGGGGTCGCAGTAGATACGCAGTATTTT	CASWSGGVAVDTQYF
TRBV7-3	TRBJ2-5	TRBD2	-	TGTGCCAGCAGCTTAACCAGCGGGGACCAAGAGACCCAGTACTTC	CASSLTSGDQETQYF
TRBV6-5	TRBJ2-3	-	-	TGTGCCAGCACCCTAGCGGTCCCAGGGGGTACGCAGTATTTT	CASTLAVPGGTQYF
TRBV19	TRBJ2-2	-	few	TGTGCCAGTAGTATAGTTAAACTCGACCCCGCCGCGAACACCGGGGAGCTGTTTTTT	CASSIVKLDPAANTGELFF
TRBV6-5	TRBJ1-1	-	-	TGTGCCAGCAGCGCGTCTGGGGACACTGAAGCTTTCTTT	CASSASGDTEAFF
TRBV24-1	TRBJ2-7	TRBD2	-	TGTGCCACCAGTAGGAGCGGGGATAGCTACGAGCAGTACTTC	CATSRSGDSYEQYF
TRBV5-8	TRBJ2-4	TRBD1	-	TGTGCCAGCAGCTTGGGGAACAGGGGCCAAAACATTCAGTACTTC	CASSLGNRGQNIQYF
TRBV19	TRBJ2-7	-	once	TGTGCCAGCGGCCGGGACCGGAATGGGTTCGAGCAGTACTTC	CASGRDRNGFEQYF
TRBV5-1	TRBJ2-5	-	once	TGCGCCAGCAGCTTAGCTTCTAGCGCTTTCGGCGGGACCCAGTACTTC	CASSLASSAFGGTQYF
TRBV28	TRBJ2-2	TRBD1	-	TGTGCCAGTTCGGGACAGATGAACACCGGGGAGCTGTTTTTT	CASSGQMNTGELFF
TRBV15	TRBJ2-1	TRBD1	-	TGTGCCACCAGCAGAGGACAGGGGTACTACAATGAGCAGTTCTTC	CATSRGQGYYNEQFF
TRBV11-2	TRBJ2-7	-	-	TGTGCCAGCAGCTTTACCTACGAGCAGTACTTC	CASSFTYEQYF
TRBV6-5	TRBJ2-7	-	-	TGTGCCAGCATCCTTAGGGCGGGAAGCTCCTACGAGCAGTACTTC	CASILRAGSSYEQYF
TRBV5-4	TRBJ1-5	TRBD1	-	TGTGCCAGCAGCTTGGGTACAGGGGACAATCAGCCCCAGCATTTT	CASSLGTGDNQPQHF
TRBV5-1	TRBJ1-2	-	-	TGCGCCAGCAGCCCAGAGGGGTTAGGGAACTATGGCTACACCTTC	CASSPEGLGNYGYTF
TRBV5-8	TRBJ2-2	-	-	TGTGCCAGCAGCTTTCAGGGCGCCGGGGAGCTGTTTTTT	CASSFQGAGELFF
TRBV29-1	TRBJ2-2	-	once	TGCAGCGTTGGGGGGGTTACCGGGGAGCTGTTTTTT	CSVGGVTGELFF
TRBV21-1	TRBJ1-5	-	-	TGTGCCAGCAGTGGACAGGCAAGTATTAGCAATCAGCCCCAGCATTTT	CASSGQASISNQPQHF
TRBV25-1	TRBJ2-7	TRBD1	once	TGTGCCAGCAGTCCCGGGACAGGTTCCTACGAGCAGTACTTC	CASSPGTGSYEQYF
TRBV10-2	TRBJ1-1	-	-	TGCGCCAGCAGTGATAGACAGTACACTGAAGCTTTCTTT	CASSDRQYTEAFF
TRBV20-1	TRBJ2-1	-	-	TGCAGTGCTAGCGTTTGGAATGAGCAGTTCTTC	CSASVWNEQFF
TRBV2	TRBJ1-5	TRBD1	-	TGTGCCAGCAGTATGGACAGGGGGCCTCAGCCCCAGCATTTT	CASSMDRGPQPQHF
TRBV28	TRBJ2-2	TRBD2	-	TGTGCCAGCAGTTCGACTAGCGGGTCCGGGGAGCTGTTTTTT	CASSSTSGSGELFF